This record concerns one T cell receptor (beta chain) sequence. Its antigen is undetermined. A second PCR, run for about 7 to 12 cycles, used a sample-barcoded 5' primer plus a J-beta primer mix. TCRdb called the 5' RACE reads again in MiXCR, with one record for every CDR3 protein. Of 1.2 million to 1.5 million distinct CDR3 sequences in the sample, approximately 59% were seen once. CDR1 is MGHRA and CDR2 is YSYEKL in the germline V gene. CDR3 length equals 14 residues. J was trimmed by 8 bases and V by 3 bases; bases with no gene match: 6. The sample originates from a study of blood T cells in healthy people across ages. Study-wide results and caveats: The unsorted PBMCs prevented any conclusive comparison of naive versus antigen-experienced cells. In these data, TCR beta diversity tracked strongly with naive T cell percentage.

They isolated at least 6 million PBMCs from each sample. This TCR derives from a man aged 18-30 years in good health. The sample consisted of blood. The chain joins TRBV4-1 to TRBJ2-4; TRBD1 agrees at 8 bases. The CDR3 spells CASSQTGVRDIQYF. The CDR3 bases are TGCGCCAGCAGCCAGACAGGGGTGAGGGACATTCAGTACTTC.